This entry is about one T cell receptor (beta chain). Its antigen remains undetermined. Nothing much larger sits one base from this clone, and base qualities are not available. The cohort comprised 666 healthy bone marrow donors. At the time of sampling, all cohort members were nominally healthy, though unrecorded immune exposures were likely present. The donor tested CMV seronegative, placing the donor among the approximately 360 seronegative members of the cohort. A peripheral blood sample was provided by each donor, and peripheral blood mononuclear cells were used for TCR beta sequencing. The Qiagen DNeasy Blood Extraction Kit was used to extract genomic DNA from the blood cell samples. The sample originates from a study of cytomegalovirus exposure and HLA in healthy donors (dated by TCRdb to about 2017). A note on the overall study: According to an earlier analysis of 587 of the donors, 150 million to 200 million T cells yielded 90 million to 140 million unique TCR beta sequences and about 300 Gb of sequence data. The study profiled the T cell repertoires of 666 subjects by immunosequencing and related them to cytomegalovirus serostatus. A handful of DR-DQ haplotypes were handled as single units for association and clustering because linkage in the cohort was strong. Class I and class II HLA loci were covered by the typing at four-digit resolution. The number of typed donors differed by locus: about 620-630 for A, B, C, DRB1 and DQB1; about 520 for DQA1; some 590 for DPA1; and about 450 for DPB1. Among several hundred genotyped donors of the cohort, an average of approximately 240,000 unique TCR beta nucleotide sequences was sequenced per donor, of which roughly 18% were non-productive. In addition to the first cohort of 500 to 850 subjects, a separate validation cohort of 120 different subjects was used. Rather than drawing on any new phenotypic data, the later analysis identified candidate immune exposures from TCR beta sequences and the way those sequences occurred across donors. Every repertoire in the discovery cohort had been generated on one and the same sequencing platform. About 330 gigabases of sequencing data and 75 million to 85 million unique TCR sequences made up an early release that covered approximately 650 HLA-typed donors. The study combined high-throughput TCR immunosequencing, statistical association of individual TCRs with disease status, and machine learning to predict cytomegalovirus infection status. The study aimed to test whether signatures of past pathogen exposure could be identified by cataloging public T cell receptors. Donor age, sex, ethnicity and CMV serostatus were collected together with the repertoire data. Of the roughly 400 genotyped donors, about 80% fell in the genetic ancestry cluster associated with self-reported Caucasian donors. An earlier analysis of approximately 640 of the donors applied high-throughput TCR beta sequencing to assess whether each TCR beta V gene segment acted as functional or pseudogenic. In a later analysis, previously published TCR beta repertoires from several hundred donors were re-analyzed and high-resolution HLA genotyping was added so that TCR occurrence patterns could be studied. A later genetic analysis took genome-wide SNP genotypes for about three fifths of the 666 donors and used that subset as a discovery cohort. The paper as a whole reports these results and caveats: Presence/absence analyses assumed roughly uniform sequencing depth across donors, an assumption that may not hold. The authors suggested that the approach could potentially be generalized to other disease states and immunological phenotypes. Compared with the approximately 710-donor mean, donors in an Asian-associated ancestry cluster had fewer N-insertions in productive TCRs, according to a later genetic analysis. In an earlier analysis of around 500 of the donors, most TCR beta V segments appeared in productive rearrangements about 87% or about 30% of the time, broadly matching IMGT annotations. The earlier analysis of fewer than 750 of the donors excluded over 15 rarely observed V segments, including chromosome 9 orphons, because counts were too low. A few of the identified cytomegalovirus-associated TCR beta chains were confirmed in vitro to be specific for cytomegalovirus antigens. The classifier was reported to diagnose cytomegalovirus status with high specificity and sensitivity in both the original and validation cohorts. A cluster of highly shared sequence variants was judged likely to represent a technical artifact of the sequencing pipeline. The only immune exposure information available for the cohort was CMV serostatus. Because HLA typing was unavailable for some donors at each locus, only the typed subset was used in association tests. In a later analysis, more than 15,000 TCR beta sequences were associated with specific HLA alleles at a false discovery rate of 0.05. V-gene and J-gene trimming of TCR beta chains was associated with a missense DCLRE1C variant in a later genetic analysis, and the association was replicated in an independent cohort. Correlated functional status among segregating V segments might reflect linkage disequilibrium, but an unknown experimental factor could not be ruled out. The 87-base-pair reads could not distinguish some IMGT-functional V segments, including TRBV6-2 and TRBV6-3, so those segments were excluded. The cohort was sequenced for TCR beta chains only, and without alpha or paired-chain data the features that could be detected were limited. The study listed 164 TCR beta chains as associated with cytomegalovirus. When HLA alleles, especially DR and DQ, strongly co-occurred, TCR associations were difficult to assign to individual alleles. According to a later analysis, parvovirus B19, influenza, CMV and Epstein-Barr virus appeared linked to several top co-occurrence clusters. In a later analysis, HLA-associated TCR beta chains showed more clonal expansion and lower generation probabilities than non-associated chains that were equally common. Most CMV-associated TCR beta chains appeared to be HLA-restricted in a later analysis, and the HLA associations seemed to be driven largely by CMV exposure. A further reported finding was that TCR beta sequences accurately predicted the HLA-A and HLA-B alleles for most subjects in the first cohort. Most TCR sequences were seen in very few donors, while some public TCRs were found in many individuals. A later analysis found that TCR association rates varied across HLA loci, with DRB1 alleles showing the most associated TCRs and HLA-C alleles the fewest.

The receptor library was made with the immunoSEQ multiplex PCR assay. The multiplex PCR relied on a mix of 60 forward primers for TCR Vbeta segments and 13 reverse primers for TCR Jbeta segments. The CDR3 region of rearranged TCR beta genes was amplified from genomic DNA by a multiplex PCR assay. The Illumina HiSeq System was used to sequence the amplified TCR beta libraries as 87-base-pair reads. The authors' analysis ran thus. A later analysis tallied roughly 76 million unique TCR beta chains across the 640 or so repertoires, and around 9.9 million of those chains were shared by two or more donors. Raw reads were error-corrected and collapsed into unique sequences by a nearest-neighbor algorithm in which closely related sequences were merged to remove PCR and sequencing errors. Alignment of CDR3 sequences to IMGT reference sequences was used to assign V, D and J gene segments. For a sequence to be retained, a match of at least six nucleotides was required to both a V gene segment and a J gene segment. Rearrangements were called productive when the CDR3 lacked stop codons and stayed in frame with V and J; all others were non-productive. CDR3 was defined according to IMGT convention as the region running from the second conserved V-encoded cysteine to the conserved J-encoded phenylalanine. The earlier analysis of 587 of the donors excluded any sequence lacking an unambiguous match to a single V gene segment. In an earlier analysis of approximately 590 of the donors, V segments were called functional above 56.7% productive rearrangements and were called segregating when the between-donor standard deviation exceeded 5%. A statistical classification framework was developed to diagnose cytomegalovirus status using the catalog of TCR beta chain sequences. In a later analysis, TCR nucleotide sequences were compared against IMGT/GENE-DB human TR gene sequences so that V and J genes could be assigned. Using the TCRdist pipeline, a later analysis assigned CDR3 sequences along with most-parsimonious VDJ recombination scenarios. In a later analysis, every TCR beta chain was defined by the combination of its CDR3 amino acid sequence and its V-gene family, and reads without a unique V-gene family were dropped. A later analysis removed 550 to 650 highly shared, low-generation-probability nucleotide sequences to deal with suspected cross-contamination and a sequencing artifact. A later analysis calculated a clonal expansion index for each public chain from normalized within-repertoire ranks of inferred template counts. In a later analysis, generation probabilities were computed with a VDJ recombination model fitted to out-of-frame rearrangements, and the resulting probabilities were checked against IGoR. In a later analysis, TCR-TCR, TCR-HLA and TCR-CMV co-occurrence was scored with hypergeometric tests, and a repertoire-size bias correction was applied to TCR pairs. In a later analysis, false discovery rates were estimated by permuting HLA or CMV assignments 20 times. In a later analysis, co-occurring TCRs were grouped using DBSCAN, and TCRdist sequence similarity was added for clustering within HLA-allele-positive subsets. For co-occurrence clustering, repertoires with fewer than 30,000 or more than 120,000 public chains were excluded, along with roughly 5 repertoires with anomalous nucleotide sharing. Imported from immuneACCESS, the table was reduced by TCRdb to in-frame sequences with V and J called. These copies leave out some clones; in studies compared against another copy, an unresolved V gene accounts for under half, and the cause of the remainder is not known. That table is the source of V, J and clone size, and D and trimming were worked out from the DNA. Here the sample has some 140,000 clones; 77% occur a single time. The ten largest clones take up roughly 1.3% of the sample.

There are 16 amino acids in the CDR3, from cysteine to phenylalanine inclusive. Left in the record is the CDR3 DNA by itself, 48 bases read in frame from the first base. From the germline V gene, CDR1 is SGHTA and CDR2 is FQGTGA. V lost 1 base and J lost 4 bases; the stretch between them is 13 bases long. The chain links TRBV7-3 with TRBJ2-2; TRBD1 is a possible D gene, resting on 5 matching bases. The clonotype comes from a woman in her forties in good health and CMV-seronegative. Material for sequencing was PBMCs. At the DNA level, the sequence is TGTGCCAGCAGCTTAAATCGAGCAGGGCCCACCGGGGAGCTGTTTTTT. Translation gives CASSLNRAGPTGELFF.